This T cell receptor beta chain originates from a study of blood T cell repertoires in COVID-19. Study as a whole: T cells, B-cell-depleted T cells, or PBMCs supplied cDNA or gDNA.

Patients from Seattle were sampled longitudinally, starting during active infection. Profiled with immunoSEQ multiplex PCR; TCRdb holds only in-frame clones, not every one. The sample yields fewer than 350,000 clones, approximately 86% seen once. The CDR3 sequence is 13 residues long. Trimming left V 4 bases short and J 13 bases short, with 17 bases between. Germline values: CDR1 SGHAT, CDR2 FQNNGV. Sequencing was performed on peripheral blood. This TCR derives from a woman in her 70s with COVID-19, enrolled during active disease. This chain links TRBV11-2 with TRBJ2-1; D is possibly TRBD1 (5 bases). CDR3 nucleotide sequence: TGTGCCAGCAGCTCCGAGAGGACGACAGACCAGTTCTTC. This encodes CASSSERTTDQFF.